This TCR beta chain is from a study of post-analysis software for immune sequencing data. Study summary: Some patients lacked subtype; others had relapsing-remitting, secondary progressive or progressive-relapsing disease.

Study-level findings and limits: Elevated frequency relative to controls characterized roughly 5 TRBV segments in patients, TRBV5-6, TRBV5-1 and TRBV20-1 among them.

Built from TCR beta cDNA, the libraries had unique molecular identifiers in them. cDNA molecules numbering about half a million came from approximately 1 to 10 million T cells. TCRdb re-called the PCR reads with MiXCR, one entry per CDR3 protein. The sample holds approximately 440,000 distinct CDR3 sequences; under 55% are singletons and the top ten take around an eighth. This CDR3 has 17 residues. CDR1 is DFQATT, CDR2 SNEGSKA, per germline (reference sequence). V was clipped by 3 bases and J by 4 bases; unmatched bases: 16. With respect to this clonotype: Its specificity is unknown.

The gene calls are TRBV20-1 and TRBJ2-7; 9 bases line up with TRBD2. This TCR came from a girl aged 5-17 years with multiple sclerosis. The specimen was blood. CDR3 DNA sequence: TGCAGTGCTAGTAATTTTATTGGCGGGAGGGCTGGGTACGAGCAGTACTTC. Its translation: CSASNFIGGRAGYEQYF.